Listed below are T cell receptor beta chains from one sample, sequenced in a study of cytomegalovirus exposure and HLA in healthy donors. Using immunoSEQ multiplex PCR, the repertoire was profiled, and TCRdb retains in-frame clones only, with some absent. The listing contains some 46,000 clones. Material for sequencing was PBMCs. The receptors derive from a male donor in good health and CMV-seronegative. Each CDR3 is given with its conserved first and last residue. A D gene is named only where the DNA matches it firmly.

V gene	D gene	J gene	CDR3 protein	CDR3 DNA
TRBV9	TRBD2	TRBJ2-7	CASSPSGTSGDYEQYF	TGTGCCAGCAGCCCATCGGGGACTAGCGGGGACTACGAGCAGTACTTC
TRBV5-8	TRBD1	TRBJ1-1	CASSSRQGANTEAFF	TGTGCCAGCAGCTCGCGACAGGGGGCGAACACTGAAGCTTTCTTT
TRBV28	.	TRBJ2-7	CASSPRGEQYF	TGTGCCAGCAGCCCGCGGGGCGAGCAGTACTTC
TRBV7-9	TRBD2	TRBJ2-1	CASSLARAGGRNEQFF	TGTGCCAGCAGCTTAGCGCGAGCGGGAGGTCGGAATGAGCAGTTCTTC
TRBV4-1	TRBD2	TRBJ2-1	CASSHKYLAGGPNRANEQFF	TGCGCCAGCAGCCACAAGTATCTAGCGGGAGGGCCTAACAGGGCCAATGAGCAGTTCTTC
TRBV10-1	TRBD1	TRBJ1-1	CASSESGQTLNTEAFF	TGCGCCAGCAGTGAGTCGGGACAGACCTTGAACACTGAAGCTTTCTTT
TRBV5-5	.	TRBJ2-7	CASSYQVYEQYF	TGTGCCAGCAGCTACCAGGTCTACGAGCAGTACTTC
TRBV12-5	.	TRBJ2-1	CASGLQENPKQFF	TGTGCTAGTGGTTTGCAGGAAAACCCCAAGCAGTTCTTC
TRBV5-4	TRBD2	TRBJ2-5	CASSLRLAEQETQYF	TGTGCCAGCAGCTTGCGGCTAGCGGAGCAAGAGACCCAGTACTTC
TRBV28	TRBD1	TRBJ2-2	CASSGGGQGGRAGELFF	TGTGCCAGCAGTGGGGGCGGACAGGGCGGGCGGGCCGGGGAGCTGTTTTTT
TRBV5-1	.	TRBJ2-7	CASSSPSVRDEQYF	TGCGCCAGCAGCTCCCCGTCTGTGCGGGACGAGCAGTACTTC
TRBV4-3	TRBD1	TRBJ2-5	CASSQEYVGTGETQYF	TGCGCCAGCAGCCAAGAGTACGTCGGGACAGGGGAGACCCAGTACTTC
TRBV4-3	TRBD2	TRBJ2-7	CASSLFGGAYEQYF	TGCGCCAGCAGCCTCTTCGGGGGGGCCTACGAGCAGTACTTC
TRBV10-3	.	TRBJ2-7	CAISDRYEQYF	TGTGCCATCAGTGACAGATACGAGCAGTACTTC
TRBV9	.	TRBJ2-3	CASSVEGVSTDTQYF	TGTGCCAGCAGCGTAGAGGGGGTCTCTACAGATACGCAGTATTTT
TRBV29-1	.	TRBJ2-3	CSSRTDTQYF	TGCAGCTCCAGGACAGATACGCAGTATTTT
TRBV5-1	.	TRBJ2-5	CASSLDGAETQYF	TGCGCCAGCAGCTTGGATGGGGCGGAGACCCAGTACTTC
TRBV10-1	TRBD1	TRBJ2-4	CASSRSTGQSKNIQYF	TGCGCCAGCAGCCGGTCCACGGGACAGTCGAAAAACATTCAGTACTTC
TRBV5-5	TRBD1	TRBJ1-2	CASSSGTGGRGGGYTF	TGTGCCAGCAGCAGCGGGACAGGGGGCCGAGGGGGTGGCTACACCTTC
TRBV6-5	TRBD2	TRBJ2-7	CASRLAGMGEQYF	TGTGCCAGCAGGCTAGCGGGAATGGGCGAGCAGTACTTC
TRBV7-9	.	TRBJ2-3	CASSLARAGSTDTQYF	TGTGCCAGCAGCTTAGCGCGTGCAGGTTCCACAGATACGCAGTATTTT
TRBV6-5	.	TRBJ2-3	CASSYSRSDTQYF	TGTGCCAGCAGTTATAGCCGATCCGATACGCAGTATTTT